This TCR beta chain was recorded in a study of blood T cell repertoires in COVID-19 (dated by TCRdb to the early 2020s). In the study overall: The collaborator samples originated in the United States, Italy and Spain and spanned the acute and convalescent phases of COVID-19. The dataset comprised deeply sampled blood TCRbeta repertoires from subjects exposed to, actively infected with, or recovered from COVID-19. Where HLA class I and class II types were available, the types were taken from metadata supplied by the sample provider, not from assay-based typing. Nearly every sample came with metadata listing a de-identified subject ID, COVID-19 status, age in years and sex. The samples were drawn from two sources: the first 160 participants of the ongoing ImmuneRACE study, and 950 to 1,500 subjects contributed by 6 global collaborators. The material from the prospective study consisted of cDNA or gDNA derived from T cells, B-cell-depleted T cells, or PBMCs. The repertoires were made available in a free public database intended to serve as a resource for research on the immune response to SARS-CoV-2. Findings and caveats that apply to the study as a whole: The amount of clinical and demographic metadata varied by source and participant and was provided uncurated.

The CDR3 starts with the cysteine, ends with the phenylalanine, and has 17 residues. Only the CDR3 region is kept as DNA, spanning 51 bases read in frame from base 1. Via the germline V gene (reference sequence), CDR1 is MNHEY and CDR2 SMNVEV. V gives up 4 bases and J gives up 2 bases, and the segment between their germline ends measures 18 bases. Collaborating institutions collected whole blood in K2EDTA tubes following their own protocols. Collaborator samples were shipped for TCRbeta analysis as frozen whole blood, isolated PBMCs, or DNA extracted from either sample type. With respect to this clone: The target of this receptor is not known. Nothing much larger sits one base from this clone, and base qualities are not available.

TCRbeta CDR3 regions were amplified from genomic DNA using the immunoSEQ Assay, a bias-controlled multiplex PCR. The authors' analysis ran thus. The number of nucleated cells in each sample was estimated from the amplification of reference gene primers within the assay. To quantify the absolute abundance of each unique TCRbeta CDR3 rearrangement, sequence reads were collapsed and filtered. For each sample, productive Simpson clonality was calculated as the square root of Simpson's diversity index over productive rearrangements. The table was pulled from immuneACCESS by TCRdb, which kept in-frame rearrangements only. Such tables lose some clones; where checked, under half of the loss comes from unresolved V genes, and the rest has no known cause. Clonal size and the V and J genes are those of that table, whereas D and trimming came from the DNA. The sample data list 90,000 or so clones, and 81% of these were observed just once. The ten largest make up 20% to 25% of the sample.

This sequence uses TRBV27 and TRBJ2-1; the D region possibly corresponds to TRBD1 (6 bases align). The receptor's source is an elderly man with active or convalescent COVID-19. The sequenced sample consisted of peripheral blood. The nucleotide sequence is given as TGTGCCAGCAGTTCGAACACCCAGGGGACCCCCTACAATGAGCAGTTCTTC. This translates into CASSSNTQGTPYNEQFF.